This is a list of T cell receptor beta chains from one sample in a study of T cells in localized non-small cell lung cancer. Produced via immunoSEQ multiplex PCR; TCRdb's table is partial and in-frame only. The sample includes some 26,000 clones, approximately 90% of them seen just once. This specimen consisted of peripheral blood, obtained before any cancer treatment. Receptors were obtained from a woman aged 18 to 55 with stage I lung adenocarcinoma. Both conserved end residues are part of each CDR3. The order of the fields is D gene, clone size, V gene, J gene, CDR3 protein, CDR3 DNA. A D gene is named only where the DNA matches it firmly. The size field is filled for only some rows; it gives once, few, many or a size class.

>-|-|TRBV9|TRBJ1-3
CASEGYGGGNSGNTIYF
TGTGCCAGCGAGGGCTATGGGGGCGGAAACTCTGGAAACACCATATATTTT
>-|-|TRBV11-3|TRBJ2-7
CASSLESFEQYF
TGTGCCAGCAGCTTAGAATCGTTTGAGCAGTACTTC
>TRBD1|-|TRBV5-1|TRBJ1-1
CASSSGTANTEAFF
TGCGCCAGTTCGTCCGGGACAGCGAACACTGAAGCTTTCTTT
>TRBD1|-|TRBV2|TRBJ2-7
CASSAKGARYEQYF
TGTGCCAGCAGTGCGAAGGGGGCTCGGTACGAGCAGTACTTC
>-|-|TRBV28|TRBJ2-7
CASSLVGLNYEQYF
TGTGCCAGCAGTTTAGTAGGTCTCAACTACGAGCAGTACTTC
>TRBD2|-|TRBV11-2|TRBJ2-7
CASSLTASSGRRAGEQYF
TGTGCCAGCAGCTTAACAGCGTCTAGCGGGAGGCGAGCGGGAGAGCAGTACTTC
>TRBD1|-|TRBV2|TRBJ2-7
CASREPGQGHEQYF
TGTGCCAGCAGAGAACCGGGACAGGGGCACGAGCAGTACTTC
>-|-|TRBV5-6|TRBJ2-7
CASSPSWGYEQYF
TGTGCCAGCAGCCCCAGTTGGGGTTACGAGCAGTACTTC
>-|-|TRBV7-9|TRBJ2-5
CASSYSQETQYF
TGTGCCAGCAGCTACTCCCAAGAGACCCAGTACTTC
>-|-|TRBV7-7|TRBJ1-4
CASSLVMGEKLFF
TGTGCTAGCAGCTTAGTAATGGGGGAAAAACTGTTTTTT
>TRBD1|-|TRBV7-2|TRBJ1-1
CASSSRTGYTEAFF
TGTGCCAGCAGCTCCAGGACAGGGTACACTGAAGCTTTCTTT
>TRBD1|-|TRBV7-9|TRBJ2-1
CASTRDRAYNEQFF
TGTGCCAGCACCCGGGACAGGGCCTACAATGAGCAGTTCTTC
>-|-|TRBV14|TRBJ1-4
CASSQALRSGDNEKLFF
TGTGCCAGCAGCCAAGCGTTAAGGTCGGGGGATAATGAAAAACTGTTTTTT
>TRBD2|-|TRBV5-8|TRBJ2-1
CASSRAGVSYNEQFF
TGTGCCAGCAGTCGTGCGGGAGTCTCCTACAATGAGCAGTTCTTC
>TRBD1|-|TRBV5-1|TRBJ2-5
CASSPGQGEETQYF
TGCGCCAGCAGCCCCGGACAGGGAGAAGAGACCCAGTACTTC
>-|-|TRBV27|TRBJ2-7
CASSLTPLTYEQYF
TGTGCCAGCAGTTTAACCCCTCTTACCTACGAGCAGTACTTC
>TRBD1|once|TRBV23-1|TRBJ1-5
CASSRAKGGGTYLDQPQHF
TGCGCCAGCAGTCGAGCTAAAGGGGGCGGGACATACCTCGATCAGCCCCAGCATTTT